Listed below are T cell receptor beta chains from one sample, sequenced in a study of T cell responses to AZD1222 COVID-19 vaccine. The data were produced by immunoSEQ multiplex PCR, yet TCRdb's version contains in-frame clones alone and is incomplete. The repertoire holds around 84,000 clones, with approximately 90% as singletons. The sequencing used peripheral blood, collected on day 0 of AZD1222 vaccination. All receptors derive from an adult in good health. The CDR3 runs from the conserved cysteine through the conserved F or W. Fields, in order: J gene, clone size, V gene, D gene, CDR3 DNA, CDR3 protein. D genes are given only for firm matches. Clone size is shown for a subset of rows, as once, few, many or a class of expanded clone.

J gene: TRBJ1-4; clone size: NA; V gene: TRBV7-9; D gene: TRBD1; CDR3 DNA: TGTGCCAGCAGCCCTCGGGACAGGACAACTAATGAAAAACTGTTTTTT; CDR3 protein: CASSPRDRTTNEKLFF
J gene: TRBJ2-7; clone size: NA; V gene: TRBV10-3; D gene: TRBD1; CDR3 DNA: TGTGCCATCAGTGAGTCTAGGGGACAGGGAAGCTCCTACGAGCAGTACTTC; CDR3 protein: CAISESRGQGSSYEQYF
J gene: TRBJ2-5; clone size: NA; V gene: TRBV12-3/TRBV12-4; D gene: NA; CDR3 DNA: TGTGCCAGCAGCCCGCGGGATATGGAGACCCAGTACTTC; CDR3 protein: CASSPRDMETQYF
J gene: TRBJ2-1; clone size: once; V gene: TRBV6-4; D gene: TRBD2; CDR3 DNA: TGTGCCAGCAGCCCGGCGGGGGGACTCTACAATGAGCAGTTCTTC; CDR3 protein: CASSPAGGLYNEQFF
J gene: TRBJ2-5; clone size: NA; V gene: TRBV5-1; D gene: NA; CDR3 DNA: TGCGCCAGCAGCTTGGCGGGACTGCAAGAGACCCAGTACTTC; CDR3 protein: CASSLAGLQETQYF
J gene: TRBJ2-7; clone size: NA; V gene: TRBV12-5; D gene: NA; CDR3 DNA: TGTGCTAGTGGTTTGGAGTACATGGAGCAGTACTTC; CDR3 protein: CASGLEYMEQYF
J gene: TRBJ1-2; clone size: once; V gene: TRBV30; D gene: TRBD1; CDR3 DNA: TGTGCCTGGAGGGGGGGACAGGTCGATGGCTACACCTTC; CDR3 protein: CAWRGGQVDGYTF
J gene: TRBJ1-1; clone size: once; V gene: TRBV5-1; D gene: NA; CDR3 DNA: TGCGCCAGCAGCTTGTGGGGGTCGGATGAAGCTTTCTTT; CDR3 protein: CASSLWGSDEAFF
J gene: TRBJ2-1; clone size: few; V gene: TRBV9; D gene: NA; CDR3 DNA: TGTGCCAGCAGCGTAGGGGCCGGGGCTTTCTTCACCGGCTCCTACAATGAGCAGTTCTTC; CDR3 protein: CASSVGAGAFFTGSYNEQFF
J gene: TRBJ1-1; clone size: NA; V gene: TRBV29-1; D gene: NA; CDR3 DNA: TGCAGCGTTGGGATAAGGTCATTCGGAGCTGAAGCTTTCTTT; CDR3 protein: CSVGIRSFGAEAFF
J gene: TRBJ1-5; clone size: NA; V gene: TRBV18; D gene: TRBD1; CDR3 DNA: TGTGCCAGCTCGGGGACAGGGGCTATCAATCAGCCCCAGCATTTT; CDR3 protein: CASSGTGAINQPQHF
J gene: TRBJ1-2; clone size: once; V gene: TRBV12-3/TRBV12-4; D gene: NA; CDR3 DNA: TGTGCCAGCAGTTTTCTTGTCATCTATGGCTACACCTTC; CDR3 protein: CASSFLVIYGYTF